This T cell receptor (beta chain) was sequenced for a study of blood T cell repertoires in COVID-19. Overall study: COVID-19 samples from acute and convalescent phases originated in the United States, Italy and Spain. Sources were T cells, B-cell-depleted T cells, or PBMCs; the material itself was cDNA or gDNA.

The V gene end was trimmed by 1 base and the J gene end by 9 bases; junction bases not matched to a gene: 8. The CDR3 loop spans 15 amino acids. Germline V gene lookup returns CDR1 MDHEN and CDR2 SYDVKM. Per the study methods: Reference gene primer amplification gave nucleated cell count estimates. Profiled with immunoSEQ multiplex PCR; TCRdb holds only in-frame clones, not every one. From that table come the V and J calls and clone size; the DNA was used to work out D and trimming. The sample holds roughly 250,000 clones, approximately 80% seen once. The sequence derives from a human donor in a cohort sampled during active COVID-19. What was sequenced was peripheral blood. J is TRBJ2-7 and V is TRBV28; 11 bases agree with TRBD2. The CDR3 nucleotides read TGTGCCAGCAGTTTATCTAGCGGGGGGACCATTCGGCAGTACTTC. Its translation is CASSLSSGGTIRQYF.